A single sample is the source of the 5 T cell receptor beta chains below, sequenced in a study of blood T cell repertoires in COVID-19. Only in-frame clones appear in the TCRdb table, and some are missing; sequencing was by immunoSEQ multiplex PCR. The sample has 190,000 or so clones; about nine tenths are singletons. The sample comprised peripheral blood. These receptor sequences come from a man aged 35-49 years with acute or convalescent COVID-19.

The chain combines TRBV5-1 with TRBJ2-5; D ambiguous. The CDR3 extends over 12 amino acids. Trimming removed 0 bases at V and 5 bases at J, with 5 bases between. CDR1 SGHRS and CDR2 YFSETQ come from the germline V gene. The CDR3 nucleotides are TGCGCCAGCAGCTTGGCCGAGGAGACCCAGTACTTC. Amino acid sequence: CASSLAEETQYF.

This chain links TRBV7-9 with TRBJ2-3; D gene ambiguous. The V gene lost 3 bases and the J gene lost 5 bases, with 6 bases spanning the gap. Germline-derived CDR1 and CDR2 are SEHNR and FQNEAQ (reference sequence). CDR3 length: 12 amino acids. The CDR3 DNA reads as TGTGCCAGCAGCTTGTCGGGAGATACGCAGTATTTT. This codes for CASSLSGDTQYF. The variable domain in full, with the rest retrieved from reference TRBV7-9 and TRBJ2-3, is DTGVSQNPRHKITKRGQNVTFRCDPISEHNRLYWYRQTLGQGPEFLTYFQNEAQLEKSRLLSDRFSAERPKGSFSTLEIQRTEQGDSAMYLCASSLSGDTQYFGPGTRLTVL.

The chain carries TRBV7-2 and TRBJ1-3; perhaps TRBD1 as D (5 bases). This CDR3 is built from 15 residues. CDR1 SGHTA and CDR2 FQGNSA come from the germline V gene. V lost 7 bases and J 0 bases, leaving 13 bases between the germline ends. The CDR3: CASTPGQSSGNTIYF. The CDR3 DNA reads TGTGCCAGCACCCCCGGACAAAGCTCTGGAAACACCATATATTTT.

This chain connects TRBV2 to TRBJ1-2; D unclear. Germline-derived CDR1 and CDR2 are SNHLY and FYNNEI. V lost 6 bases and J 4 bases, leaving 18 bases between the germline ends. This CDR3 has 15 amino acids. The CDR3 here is CASRATASEVYGYTF. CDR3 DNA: TGTGCCAGCAGGGCGACCGCTTCGGAGGTCTATGGCTACACCTTC.

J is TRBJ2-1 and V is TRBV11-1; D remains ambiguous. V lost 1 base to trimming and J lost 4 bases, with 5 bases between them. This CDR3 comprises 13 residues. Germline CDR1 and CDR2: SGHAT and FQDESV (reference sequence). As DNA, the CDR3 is TGTGCCAGCAGCTTAGTACAGTACAATGAGCAGTTCTTC. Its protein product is CASSLVQYNEQFF.